One and the same sample provided the 25 T cell receptor beta chains below, sequenced in a study of shared clonotypes between healthy human individuals. Repertoires were generated with immunoSEQ multiplex PCR, while TCRdb's copy carries only in-frame clones and drops some. Of some 1.5 million clones in the sample, roughly 96% were seen once. The sequencing sample was made of naive CD4+ T cells sorted from blood. Subset of the sample: CD45RA+ positively selected. These receptors originate from a man aged 30-40 years in good health.

The V and J genes are TRBV9 and TRBJ2-1; D is perhaps TRBD2 (6 bases). The V end was cut by 0 bases, the J end by 5 bases, with 15 bases between. Germline assignment: CDR1 SGDLS and CDR2 YYNGEE. CDR3 length equals 16 residues. The DNA of the CDR3 is TGTGCCAGCAGCGTAGGAACACCGGGACTTCACAATGAGCAGTTCTTC. Encoded protein: CASSVGTPGLHNEQFF. Using reference TRBV9 and TRBJ2-1 for the parts outside the CDR3, the full variable domain is DSGVTQTPKHLITATGQRVTLRCSPRSGDLSVYWYQQSLDQGLQFLIQYYNGEERAKGNILERFSAQQFPDLHSELNLSSLELGDSALYFCASSVGTPGLHNEQFFGPGTRLTVL.

The gene calls are TRBV5-1 and TRBJ2-7; D uncertain. The V gene's germline CDR1 is SGHRS and CDR2 YFSETQ. V lost 6 bases and J 0 bases, leaving 22 bases between the germline ends. The CDR3 has 17 amino acids. CDR3 in DNA: TGCGCCAGCACACCATCCGTCGGGCGGAGCCTCTCCTACGAGCAGTACTTC. Amino acid sequence: CASTPSVGRSLSYEQYF.

The chain employs TRBV30 and TRBJ2-3; D possibly corresponds to TRBD2 (6 bases). Germline CDR1 is GTSNPN and CDR2 is SVGIG (reference sequence). Trimming pared 2 bases from V and 0 bases from J, leaving 9 bases between. The CDR3 consists of 14 residues. The CDR3 is CAWSWGTSTDTQYF. CDR3 bases: TGTGCCTGGAGTTGGGGGACTAGCACAGATACGCAGTATTTT.

The V and J genes are TRBV18 and TRBJ2-7, with D possibly matching TRBD1 (5 bases). The CDR3 runs to 13 residues. Looked up from germline, CDR1 is KGHSH and CDR2 is LQKENI. V was cut by 6 bases and J by 7 bases, with 16 bases left in between. The CDR3 DNA reads as TGTGCCAGCTCCCAGAGACAGCCCGAGGAGCAGTACTTC. It translates to CASSQRQPEEQYF. Filled out from reference TRBV18 and TRBJ2-7, the complete variable domain reads NAGVMQNPRHLVRRRGQEARLRCSPMKGHSHVYWYRQLPEEGLKFMVYLQKENIIDESGMPKERFSAEFPKEGPSILRIQQVVRGDSAAYFCASSQRQPEEQYFGPGTRLTVT.

J is TRBJ1-2 and V is TRBV15, with a possible D match to TRBD1 (6 bases). V lost 5 bases, J lost 4 bases, and 11 bases lay in between. Germline assignment: CDR1 LNHNV and CDR2 YYDKDF (reference sequence). The CDR3 is 13 residues long. Written as DNA, the CDR3 is TGTGCCACCAGCCCCCGACAGGTCTATGGCTACACCTTC. Its translation: CATSPRQVYGYTF.

The gene calls are TRBV5-5 and TRBJ1-4, with D possibly being TRBD1 (6 bases). Germline loops: CDR1 SGHKS, CDR2 YYEKEE (reference sequence). V lost 0 bases to trimming and J lost 4 bases, with 7 bases between them. CDR3 length: 14 residues. DNA of the CDR3: TGTGCCAGCAGCTTGGTCAGGGGTAATGAAAAACTGTTTTTT. Translation gives CASSLVRGNEKLFF.

This chain connects TRBV19 to TRBJ1-5; weak D call: TRBD1 (5 bases). The CDR3 totals 18 residues. V was shortened by 2 bases and J by 6 bases, with 23 bases between the two germline ends. Germline assignment: CDR1 LNHDA and CDR2 SQIVND (reference sequence). The DNA of the CDR3 is TGTGCCAGTAGTATAACTGATCTTTTGAGGGGAAACGGTCAGCCCCAGCATTTT. Protein product: CASSITDLLRGNGQPQHF.

The rearrangement joins TRBV29-1 to TRBJ2-5; 8 positions match TRBD2. J lost 5 bases, V lost 3 bases, and 5 bases had no gene match. This CDR3 has 13 residues. Germline assignment: CDR1 SQVTM and CDR2 ANQGSEA. The CDR3: CSVDASGWETQYF. CDR3 DNA: TGCAGCGTTGATGCTAGCGGGTGGGAGACCCAGTACTTC. Full variable domain (remainder filled in from reference TRBV29-1 and TRBJ2-5): SAVISQKPSRDICQRGTSLTIQCQVDSQVTMMFWYRQQPGQSLTLIATANQGSEATYESGFVIDKFPISRPNLTFSTLTVSNMSPEDSSIYLCSVDASGWETQYFGPGTRLLVL.

The chain is built from TRBV28 and TRBJ2-3, with 7 nucleotides matching TRBD2. The CDR3 is 16 residues long. J gave up 0 bases and V 4 bases, and 7 bases lay outside the gene matches. The germline V gene has CDR1 MDHEN and CDR2 SYDVKM. CDR3 bases: TGTGCCAGCAGTTCCTACAGCGGGATAAGCACAGATACGCAGTATTTT. Translating gives CASSSYSGISTDTQYF.

The chain employs TRBV30 and TRBJ2-7; no clear D gene. The CDR3 is made up of 12 amino acids. V was trimmed by 1 base and J by 2 bases, leaving 6 bases between them. Germline CDR1 and CDR2: GTSNPN and SVGIG (reference sequence). The CDR3 nucleotides read TGTGCCTGGAGTGGGGTCGCCTACGAGCAGTACTTC. It codes for CAWSGVAYEQYF.

This chain links TRBV11-3 with TRBJ2-1; D may be TRBD2 (5 bases). The CDR3 sequence is 11 residues long. Germline CDR1 is SGHNT and CDR2 is YENEEA. V lost 5 bases to trimming and J lost 10 bases, with 9 bases between them. The CDR3 region has the DNA TGTGCCAGCAGCCTAGCCTCCGAGCAGTTCTTC. It encodes CASSLASEQFF.

The chain links TRBV10-3 to TRBJ2-2; 12 positions match TRBD2. The CDR3 is made up of 15 amino acids. Losses at the gene ends were 5 bases for V and 6 bases for J; bases not matched to a gene: 4. Germline CDR1 reads ENHRY; CDR2 reads SYGVKD. CDR3 protein: CAISLAGGPAGELFF. CDR3 DNA sequence: TGTGCCATCAGTCTAGCGGGAGGGCCGGCCGGGGAGCTGTTTTTT.

In nucleotides, the CDR3 is TGTGCCAGCAGCCCACCGACAGGGACTTTCGGAGAGACCCAGTACTTC. Translating gives CASSPPTGTFGETQYF. J is TRBJ2-5 and V is TRBV11-2, with a possible D match to TRBD1 (7 bases). V shed 5 bases and J shed 4 bases, with 20 bases lying between them. Germline CDR1 and CDR2: SGHAT and FQNNGV. There are 16 residues in the CDR3.

The chain combines TRBV11-2 with TRBJ2-5; D is possibly TRBD2 (6 bases). The CDR3 totals 13 residues. V dropped 4 bases and J dropped 4 bases, with 10 bases sitting between them. Per the germline V gene, CDR1 is SGHAT and CDR2 is FQNNGV. CDR3 DNA: TGTGCCAGCAGCTGGGGGGTGGGAGAGACCCAGTACTTC. The encoded protein is CASSWGVGETQYF.

The chain couples TRBV15 to TRBJ1-1; D unresolved. Per germline, CDR1 LNHNV and CDR2 YYDKDF (reference sequence). Trimming took 1 base from V and 0 from J, leaving 9 bases between them. The CDR3 is 15 amino acids. The DNA of the CDR3 is TGTGCCACCAGCAGAGGACAAACCTTGAACACTGAAGCTTTCTTT. Amino acids: CATSRGQTLNTEAFF. Full variable domain (rest looked up from reference TRBV15 and TRBJ1-1): DAMVIQNPRYQVTQFGKPVTLSCSQTLNHNVMYWYQQKSSQAPKLLFHYYDKDFNNEADTPDNFQSRRPNTSFCFLDIRSPGLGDTAMYLCATSRGQTLNTEAFFGQGTRLTVV.

The chain combines TRBV5-1 with TRBJ2-5, with D perhaps TRBD2 (5 bases). The CDR3 length is 14 residues. V gave up 1 base and J gave up 4 bases, with 11 bases separating them. Germline lookup yields CDR1 SGHRS and CDR2 YFSETQ. The CDR3 coding sequence is TGCGCCAGCAGCTTGACGCTTGAGGGAGAGACCCAGTACTTC. Translation gives CASSLTLEGETQYF.

This chain connects TRBV7-9 to TRBJ2-1; D is uncertain. Trimming stripped 4 bases from V and 1 base from J, with 14 bases between. This CDR3 region has 16 residues. CDR1 and CDR2 from the germline V gene are SEHNR and FQNEAQ (reference sequence). The CDR3 DNA is TGTGCCAGCAGCTCGTTGGACGGAACGTCCTACAATGAGCAGTTCTTC. This codes for CASSSLDGTSYNEQFF.

The CDR3 DNA reads as TGTGCCAGCATAGAAAGGGGCGACGGCTCCTACGAGCAGTACTTC. It specifies CASIERGDGSYEQYF. The J gene is TRBJ2-7, the V gene TRBV2, with D possibly matching TRBD1 (5 bases). V was clipped by 7 bases and J by 0 bases, with 16 bases between them. The germline V gene encodes CDR1 SNHLY and CDR2 FYNNEI. The CDR3 has 15 residues.

This rearrangement joins TRBV28 to TRBJ1-2; D unclear. Germline loops: CDR1 MDHEN, CDR2 SYDVKM. This CDR3 contains 17 residues. V lost 5 bases to trimming and J lost 7 bases, with 26 bases between them. In DNA form, the CDR3 reads TGTGCCAGCAGTCGTCTACATGGTCGTCCAGGTCGAGCTGGCTACACCTTC. Translated: CASSRLHGRPGRAGYTF.

The V call is TRBV28, the J call TRBJ1-5, with unresolved D. Trimming took 6 bases from V and 5 from J, leaving 20 bases between them. The length of the CDR3 is 16 residues. Germline V gene data show CDR1 as MDHEN and CDR2 as SYDVKM. The DNA for the CDR3 is TGTGCCAGCAGCCAAACTCAGGCTATCACATATCAGCCCCAGCATTTT. It yields the protein CASSQTQAITYQPQHF. Complete variable domain (other parts from reference TRBV28 and TRBJ1-5): DVKVTQSSRYLVKRTGEKVFLECVQDMDHENMFWYRQDPGLGLRLIYFSYDVKMKEKGDIPEGYSVSREKKERFSLILESASTNQTSMYLCASSQTQAITYQPQHFGDGTRLSIL.

The genes are TRBV4-2 and TRBJ1-3; D not resolved. Trimming took 5 bases from V and 4 from J, leaving 12 bases between them. The CDR3 contains 14 residues. The germline CDR1 and CDR2 sequences are LGHNA and YNFKEQ. The CDR3 is CASSLAATGNTIYF. The CDR3, as DNA: TGTGCCAGCAGCTTGGCCGCGACAGGAAACACCATATATTTT.

The genes are TRBV14 and TRBJ2-7; D is perhaps TRBD2 (5 bases). V was pared by 0 bases and J by 7 bases, with 13 bases between. The length of the CDR3 is 14 residues. The germline V gene encodes CDR1 SGHDN and CDR2 FVKESK. CDR3 nucleotides: TGTGCCAGCAGCCAAGATAGCGTCGGAAGGGAGCAGTACTTC. Translated: CASSQDSVGREQYF.

The chain uses TRBV29-1 and TRBJ2-7, with unresolved D. Germline-derived CDR1 and CDR2 are SQVTM and ANQGSEA. V lost 1 base to trimming and J lost 12 bases, with 13 bases between them. The CDR3 covers 11 residues. Written as DNA, the CDR3 is TGCAGCGTTGAAGTTGCAGTTCATCGGTACTTC. This encodes CSVEVAVHRYF.

V and J are TRBV2 and TRBJ1-1; no reliable D call. With 8 bases removed from V and 1 base from J, the gap between germline ends came to 14 bases. The CDR3 length is 14 residues. Germline CDR1 and CDR2: SNHLY and FYNNEI. The CDR3 sequence: CASVAGEANTEAFF. CDR3 nucleotides: TGTGCCAGCGTGGCAGGAGAAGCGAACACTGAAGCTTTCTTT.

This chain connects TRBV28 to TRBJ2-7; 7 nucleotides agree with TRBD2. The ends lost 6 bases at V and 2 bases at J; junction bases unmatched: 7. Germline values: CDR1 MDHEN, CDR2 SYDVKM. The CDR3 consists of 14 residues. In DNA, the CDR3 is TGTGCCAGCAGCCGTACCGGGACTACCTACGAGCAGTACTTC. The encoded protein is CASSRTGTTYEQYF. Complete variable domain (other parts from reference TRBV28 and TRBJ2-7): DVKVTQSSRYLVKRTGEKVFLECVQDMDHENMFWYRQDPGLGLRLIYFSYDVKMKEKGDIPEGYSVSREKKERFSLILESASTNQTSMYLCASSRTGTTYEQYFGPGTRLTVT.